This T cell receptor beta chain was observed in a study of radiotherapy plus CTLA-4 blockade in lung cancer. Regarding the study as a whole: Tumor-derived TCR clones expanded in blood after radiotherapy plus ipilimumab.

A note on this clone: Its antigen is unknown.

This table comes from immunoSEQ multiplex PCR, and its TCRdb copy is limited to in-frame clones, with some not included. There are around 26,000 clones in the sample; approximately 70% occur only once, and approximately 3.6% lies in the top ten. Material: peripheral blood, obtained from a patient treated with radiotherapy plus ipilimumab. The receptor was isolated from a human donor with non-small cell lung cancer who had stable disease on radiotherapy plus ipilimumab.

The CDR3 sequence is CSVEDQGGGYTGELFF. The CDR3 nucleotides are TGCAGCGTTGAAGATCAAGGAGGGGGCTATACCGGGGAGCTGTTTTTT. V and J are TRBV29-1 and TRBJ2-2, with TRBD1 as a possible D gene (7 bases). This CDR3 has 16 amino acids. Germline assignment: CDR1 SQVTM and CDR2 ANQGSEA. Trimming pared 0 bases from V and 5 bases from J, leaving 16 bases between.